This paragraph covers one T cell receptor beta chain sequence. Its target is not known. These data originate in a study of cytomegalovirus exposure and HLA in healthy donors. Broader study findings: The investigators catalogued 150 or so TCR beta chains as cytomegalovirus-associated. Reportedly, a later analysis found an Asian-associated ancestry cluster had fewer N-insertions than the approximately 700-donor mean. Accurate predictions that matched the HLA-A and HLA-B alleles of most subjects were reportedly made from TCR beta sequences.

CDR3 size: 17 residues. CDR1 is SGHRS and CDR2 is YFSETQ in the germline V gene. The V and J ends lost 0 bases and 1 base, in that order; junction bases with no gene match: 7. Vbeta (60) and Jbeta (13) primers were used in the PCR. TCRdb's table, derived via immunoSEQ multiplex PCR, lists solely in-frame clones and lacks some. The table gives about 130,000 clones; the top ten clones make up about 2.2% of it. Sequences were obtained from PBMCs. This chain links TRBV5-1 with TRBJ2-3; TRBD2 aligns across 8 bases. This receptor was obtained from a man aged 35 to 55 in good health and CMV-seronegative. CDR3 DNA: TGCGCCAGCAGCTTGGCGGTAGCGGGAATCGGCACAGATACGCAGTATTTT. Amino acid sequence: CASSLAVAGIGTDTQYF.